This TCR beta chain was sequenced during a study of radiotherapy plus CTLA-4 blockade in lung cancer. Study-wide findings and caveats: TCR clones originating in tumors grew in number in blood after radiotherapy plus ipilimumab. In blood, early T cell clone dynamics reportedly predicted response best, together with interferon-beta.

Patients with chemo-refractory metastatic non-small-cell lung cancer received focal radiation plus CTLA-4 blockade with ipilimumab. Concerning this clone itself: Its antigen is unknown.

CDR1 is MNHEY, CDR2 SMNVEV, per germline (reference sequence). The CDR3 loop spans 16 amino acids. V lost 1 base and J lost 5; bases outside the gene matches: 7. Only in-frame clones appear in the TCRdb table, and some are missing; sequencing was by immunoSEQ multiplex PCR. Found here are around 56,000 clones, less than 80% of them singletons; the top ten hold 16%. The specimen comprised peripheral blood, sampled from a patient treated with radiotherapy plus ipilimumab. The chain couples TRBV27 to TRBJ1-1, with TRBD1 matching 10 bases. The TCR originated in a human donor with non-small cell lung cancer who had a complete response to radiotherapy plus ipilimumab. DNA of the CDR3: TGTGCCAGCAGTTTATTGGGGACAGGGGCGGGGACTGAAGCTTTCTTT. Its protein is CASSLLGTGAGTEAFF.